This TCR beta chain was identified during a study of regulatory T cells in long-lasting Graves disease. Germline CDR1 and CDR2: LGHDT and YNNKEL (reference sequence). The CDR3 spans 16 residues. Trimming took 3 bases from V and 1 from J; bases not matched to a gene: 6. For TCR beta, libraries came from iRepertoire HTBI primers and Arm-PCR of CDR3 regions. TCRdb redid the calling of the multiplex PCR reads with MiXCR, one entry per CDR3 protein. The table lists about 500,000 distinct CDR3 sequences, under 20% of them singletons, with 10% to 15% in the top ten. Time point denoted: newly diagnosed GD, antithyroid drugs for less than 3 months. Scientists built the TCR library using RNA that was extracted from PBMCs. The table lists this clonotype with a few counts. The sample also formed part of further work on T cells in Graves' hyperthyroidism and ophthalmopathy.

The material sequenced was peripheral blood mononuclear cells (PBMCs), taken at new diagnosis, from a patient treated with antithyroid drugs. The clonotype comes from a man aged 35-49 years with Graves disease. This sequence joins TRBV3-1 and TRBJ2-3; the match to TRBD2 covers 8 bases. CDR3 bases: TGTGCCAGCAGCCAGAGAATTAGCGGGGGCACAGATACGCAGTATTTT. It translates to CASSQRISGGTDTQYF.